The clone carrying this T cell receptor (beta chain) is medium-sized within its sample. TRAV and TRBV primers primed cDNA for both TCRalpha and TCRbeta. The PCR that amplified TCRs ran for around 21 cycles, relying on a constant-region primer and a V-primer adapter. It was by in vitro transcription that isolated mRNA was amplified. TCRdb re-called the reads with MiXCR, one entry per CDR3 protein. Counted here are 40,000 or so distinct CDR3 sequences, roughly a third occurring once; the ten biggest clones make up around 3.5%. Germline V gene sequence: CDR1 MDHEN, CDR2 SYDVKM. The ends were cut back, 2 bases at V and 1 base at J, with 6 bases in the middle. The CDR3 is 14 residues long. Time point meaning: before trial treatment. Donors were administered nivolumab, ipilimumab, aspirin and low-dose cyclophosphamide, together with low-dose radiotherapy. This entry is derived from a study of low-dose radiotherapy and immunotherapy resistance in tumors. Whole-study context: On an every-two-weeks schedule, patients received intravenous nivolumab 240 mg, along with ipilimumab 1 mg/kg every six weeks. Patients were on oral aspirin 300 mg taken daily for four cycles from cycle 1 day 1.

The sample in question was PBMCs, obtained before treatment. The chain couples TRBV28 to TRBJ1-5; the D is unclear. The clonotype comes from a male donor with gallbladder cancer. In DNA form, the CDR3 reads TGTGCCAGCAGTTTAGACACCAGCAATCAGCCCCAGCATTTT. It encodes CASSLDTSNQPQHF.